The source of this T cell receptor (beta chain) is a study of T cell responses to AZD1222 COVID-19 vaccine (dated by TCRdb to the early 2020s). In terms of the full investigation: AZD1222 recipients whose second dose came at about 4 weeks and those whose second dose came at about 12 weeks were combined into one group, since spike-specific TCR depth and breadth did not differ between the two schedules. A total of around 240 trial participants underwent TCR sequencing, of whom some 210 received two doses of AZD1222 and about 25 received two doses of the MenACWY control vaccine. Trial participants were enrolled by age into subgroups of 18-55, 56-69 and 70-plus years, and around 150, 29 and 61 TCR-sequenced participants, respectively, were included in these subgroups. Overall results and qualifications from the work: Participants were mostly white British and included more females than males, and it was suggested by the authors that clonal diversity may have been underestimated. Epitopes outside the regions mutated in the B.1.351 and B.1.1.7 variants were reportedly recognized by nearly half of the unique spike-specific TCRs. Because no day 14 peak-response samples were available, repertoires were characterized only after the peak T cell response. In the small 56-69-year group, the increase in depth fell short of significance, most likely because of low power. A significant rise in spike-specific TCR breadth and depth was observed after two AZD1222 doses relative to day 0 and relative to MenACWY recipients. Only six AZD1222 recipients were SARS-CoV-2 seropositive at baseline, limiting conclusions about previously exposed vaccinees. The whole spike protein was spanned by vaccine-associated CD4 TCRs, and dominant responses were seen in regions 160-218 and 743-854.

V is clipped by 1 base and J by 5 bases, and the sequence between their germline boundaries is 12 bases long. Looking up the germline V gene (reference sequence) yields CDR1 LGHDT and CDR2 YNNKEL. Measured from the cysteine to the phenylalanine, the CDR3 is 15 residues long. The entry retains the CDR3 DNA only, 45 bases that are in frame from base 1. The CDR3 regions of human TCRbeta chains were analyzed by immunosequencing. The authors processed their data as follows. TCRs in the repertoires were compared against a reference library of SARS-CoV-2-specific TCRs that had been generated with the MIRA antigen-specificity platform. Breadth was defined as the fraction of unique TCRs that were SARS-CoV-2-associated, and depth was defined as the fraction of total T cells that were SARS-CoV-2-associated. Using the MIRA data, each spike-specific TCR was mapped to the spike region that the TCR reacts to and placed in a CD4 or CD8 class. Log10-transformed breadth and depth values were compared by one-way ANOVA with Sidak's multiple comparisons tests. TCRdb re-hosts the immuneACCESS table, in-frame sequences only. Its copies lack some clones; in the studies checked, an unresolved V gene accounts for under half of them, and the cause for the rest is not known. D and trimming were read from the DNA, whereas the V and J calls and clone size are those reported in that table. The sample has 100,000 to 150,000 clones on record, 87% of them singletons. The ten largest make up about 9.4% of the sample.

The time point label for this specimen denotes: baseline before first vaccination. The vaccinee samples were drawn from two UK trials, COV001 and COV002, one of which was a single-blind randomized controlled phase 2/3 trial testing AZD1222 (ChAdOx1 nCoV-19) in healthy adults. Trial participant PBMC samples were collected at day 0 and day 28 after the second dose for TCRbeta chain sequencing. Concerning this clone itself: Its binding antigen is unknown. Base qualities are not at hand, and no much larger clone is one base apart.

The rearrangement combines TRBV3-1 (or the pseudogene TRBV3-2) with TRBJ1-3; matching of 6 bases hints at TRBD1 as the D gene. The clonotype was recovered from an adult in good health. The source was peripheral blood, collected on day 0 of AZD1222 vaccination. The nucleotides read TGTGCCAGCAGCCAAGCAGGTCAGGGGAGAAACACCATATATTTT. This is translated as CASSQAGQGRNTIYF.